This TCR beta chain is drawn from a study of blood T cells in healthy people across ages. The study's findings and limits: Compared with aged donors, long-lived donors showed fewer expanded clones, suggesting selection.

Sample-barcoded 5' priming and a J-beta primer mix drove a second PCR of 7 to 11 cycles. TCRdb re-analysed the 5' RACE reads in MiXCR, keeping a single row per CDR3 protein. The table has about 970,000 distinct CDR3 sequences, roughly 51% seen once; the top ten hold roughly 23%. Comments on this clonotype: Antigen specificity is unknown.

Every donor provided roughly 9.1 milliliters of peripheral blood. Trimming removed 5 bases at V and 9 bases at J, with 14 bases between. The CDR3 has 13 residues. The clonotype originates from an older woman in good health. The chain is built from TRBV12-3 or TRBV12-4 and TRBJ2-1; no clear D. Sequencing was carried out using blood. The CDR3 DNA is TGTGCCAGCAGTCCCTTCCTTTGGGTTGAGCAGTTCTTC. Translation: CASSPFLWVEQFF.